A single sample is the source of the 24 T cell receptor beta chains below, sequenced in a study of identical twins. Via MiXCR, TCRdb re-called the 5' RACE reads, giving one row per CDR3 protein. In the table there are roughly 260,000 distinct CDR3 sequences, over 12% of which are singletons. The sequencing input was memory (CD45RO+) T cells sorted from blood. The receptors come from a woman aged 18-30 years in good health.

The chain couples TRBV7-2 to TRBJ2-5; D is possibly TRBD2 (5 bases). CDR1 and CDR2 from the germline V gene are SGHTA and FQGNSA. CDR3 size: 13 residues. Trimming pared 5 bases from V and 5 bases from J, leaving 12 bases between. CDR3 amino acids: CASSRLYRETQYF. The CDR3 DNA follows: TGTGCCAGCAGCAGACTATATCGCGAGACCCAGTACTTC.

This clonotype was seen many times. The DNA for the CDR3 is TGTGCCAGCAGCCTGGACAGGGGGAGTGGAGCTTTCTTT. Encoded protein: CASSLDRGSGAFF. The chain is built from TRBV7-2 and TRBJ1-1; 10 positions agree with TRBD1. In germline, CDR1 is SGHTA, CDR2 FQGNSA. With 5 bases clipped from V and 10 bases from J, the junction kept 7 bases outside the gene matches. The CDR3 length is 13 residues.

V is TRBV7-2 and J is TRBJ2-6; D is undetermined. Germline assignment: CDR1 SGHTA and CDR2 FQGNSA. Trimming shortened V by 5 bases and J by 0 bases, and 14 bases separated the two germline ends. The CDR3 consists of 17 residues. The CDR3 DNA reads TGTGCCAGCAGCCCCGCGCCAAGAGGCTCTGGGGCCAACGTCCTGACTTTC. Its protein is CASSPAPRGSGANVLTF.

Only a few counts were recorded for this clonotype. The V and J genes are TRBV11-2 and TRBJ1-5; perhaps TRBD1 as D (6 bases). CDR3 length: 13 amino acids. Germline lookup yields CDR1 SGHAT and CDR2 FQNNGV. V was cut by 4 bases and J by 5 bases, with 9 bases left in between. CDR3 coding DNA: TGTGCCAGCAGCTGGGACATGGATCAGCCCCAGCATTTT. Translated: CASSWDMDQPQHF.

The chain recombines TRBV20-1 with TRBJ2-1; unclear D gene. The CDR3 is 15 residues long. CDR1 is DFQATT and CDR2 is SNEGSKA in the germline V gene (reference sequence). V lost 6 bases, J lost 2 bases, and 17 bases lay in between. The CDR3 region is CSAIRALGTYNEQFF. CDR3 bases: TGCAGTGCAATTAGGGCCCTTGGGACCTACAATGAGCAGTTCTTC.

This clonotype was counted only a few times. The genes are TRBV5-6 and TRBJ2-3; 7 bases line up with TRBD1. After removal of 4 bases from V and 5 bases from J, the junction contained 10 bases not matched to a gene. This CDR3 has 15 amino acids. Germline lookup yields CDR1 SGHDT and CDR2 YYEEEE. The CDR3 nucleotides are TGTGCCAGCAGCCCCGGACAGGTAGCAGGAGATACGCAGTATTTT. Protein product: CASSPGQVAGDTQYF.

The genes are TRBV7-2 and TRBJ2-1; no definite D call. The V gene lost 5 bases and the J gene lost 1 base, with 15 bases spanning the gap. CDR3 length: 16 amino acids. CDR1 is SGHTA, CDR2 FQGNSA, per germline. The CDR3 bases are TGTGCCAGCAGCCCCCCGGGCTCAACTTCCTACAATGAGCAGTTCTTC. Protein sequence: CASSPPGSTSYNEQFF.

This clonotype has just a few counts. V is TRBV12-3 or TRBV12-4 and J is TRBJ1-1; a weak D match, TRBD1 (6 bases). Trimming left V 8 bases short and J 4 bases short, with 14 bases between. CDR3 length: 13 residues. The chain's CDR3 is CASCLQGVTEAFF. In DNA, the CDR3 is TGTGCCAGCTGCCTACAGGGTGTCACTGAAGCTTTCTTT.

This clonotype was found a few times. This chain links TRBV5-6 with TRBJ1-2, with 7 bases matching TRBD1. Germline CDR1 reads SGHDT; CDR2 reads YYEEEE. V was pared by 2 bases and J by 4 bases, with 8 bases of the junction left unmatched. This CDR3 region has 15 residues. CDR3 nucleotides: TGTGCCAGCAGCTTTGGCGACAGGGAAGCCTATGGCTACACCTTC. Translated: CASSFGDREAYGYTF.

The rearrangement joins TRBV6-1 to TRBJ1-1, with D unresolved. Germline assignment: CDR1 MNHNS and CDR2 SASEGT. The CDR3 is 15 residues long. V shed 6 bases and J shed 0 bases, with 14 bases lying between them. CDR3 loop: CASSRVVRLNTEAFF. In DNA form, the CDR3 reads TGTGCCAGCAGCAGAGTCGTAAGACTGAACACTGAAGCTTTCTTT.

This chain connects TRBV14 to TRBJ2-2, with unresolved D. There are 14 residues in the CDR3. CDR1 and CDR2 (germline): SGHDN, FVKESK. With 2 bases removed from V and 3 bases from J, the gap between germline ends came to 7 bases. The CDR3 sequence is CASSQRLDTGELFF. CDR3 nucleotides: TGTGCCAGCAGCCAACGTCTGGACACCGGGGAGCTGTTTTTT.

This clonotype was found a few times. The chain has TRBV20-1 and TRBJ1-1; D is possibly TRBD1 (6 bases). Trimming shortened V by 0 bases and J by 1 base, and 15 bases separated the two germline ends. The CDR3 is 16 amino acids. Germline assignment: CDR1 DFQATT and CDR2 SNEGSKA (reference sequence). This CDR3 is CSARDGGARGNTEAFF. DNA of the CDR3: TGCAGTGCTAGAGATGGCGGGGCCAGGGGGAACACTGAAGCTTTCTTT.

This clonotype came up a few times. The genes are TRBV9 and TRBJ2-5; TRBD1 is a possible D gene (5 bases). Germline V gives CDR1 SGDLS, CDR2 YYNGEE. Trimming shortened V by 0 bases and J by 4 bases, and 10 bases separated the two germline ends. CDR3 length: 14 amino acids. The CDR3 region has the DNA TGTGCCAGCAGCGTAGATTTCAGGGTAGAGACCCAGTACTTC. This translates into CASSVDFRVETQYF.

This clonotype showed up just a few times. This chain joins TRBV10-3 and TRBJ1-4; D gene uncertain. Germline V gene lookup returns CDR1 ENHRY and CDR2 SYGVKD. CDR3 length: 13 residues. The V and J ends lost 2 bases and 7 bases respectively, with 8 bases between them. For the CDR3, the DNA is TGTGCCATCAGTGAGGATATGAGTGAAAAACTGTTTTTT. Protein product: CAISEDMSEKLFF.

This clonotype has at least ten counts. The rearrangement joins TRBV29-1 to TRBJ2-7; possibly TRBD2 for D (5 bases). Germline CDR1 and CDR2: SQVTM and ANQGSEA. CDR3 size: 11 residues. The V gene lost 5 bases and the J gene lost 1 base, with 6 bases spanning the gap. The CDR3 DNA is TGCAGCGTTCGGGGATCCTACGAGCAGTACTTC. It yields the protein CSVRGSYEQYF.

The chain is built from TRBV12-3 or TRBV12-4 and TRBJ2-3; D unclear. The length of the CDR3 is 14 residues. The ends were cut back, 5 bases at V and 3 bases at J, with 12 bases in the middle. CDR3 region: CASSRGPETDTQYF. CDR3 in DNA: TGTGCCAGCAGTCGAGGACCTGAGACAGATACGCAGTATTTT.

The V and J genes are TRBV9 and TRBJ1-6; 7 bases match TRBD1. Germline trimming cut 0 bases from V and 7 bases from J; bases unmatched to any gene: 4. The CDR3 runs to 15 residues. Germline loops: CDR1 SGDLS, CDR2 YYNGEE. The CDR3 bases are TGTGCCAGCAGCGTAGCTCCGGGACAGAATTCACCCCTCCACTTT. Residues: CASSVAPGQNSPLHF.

Here the CDR3 DNA reads TGTGCCTGGGAAGCAGACTGGGGGGGAAACAATGAGCAGTTCTTC. This sequence encodes CAWEADWGGNNEQFF. The chain joins TRBV30 to TRBJ2-1, with 7 bases lining up with TRBD2. Germline loops: CDR1 GTSNPN, CDR2 SVGIG (reference sequence). This CDR3 region has 15 residues. The V and J ends lost 5 bases and 5 bases, in that order; junction bases with no gene match: 12. Together with reference TRBV30 and TRBJ2-1, the CDR3 gives the full variable domain: SQTIHQWPATLVQPVGSPLSLECTVEGTSNPNLYWYRQAAGRGLQLLFYSVGIGQISSEVPQNLSASRPQDRQFILSSKKLLLSDSGFYLCAWEADWGGNNEQFFGPGTRLTVL.

The sample holds many counts of this clonotype. This chain links TRBV6-1 with TRBJ2-2; TRBD1 aligns across 7 bases. The ends lost 6 bases at V and 8 bases at J; junction bases unmatched: 0. The CDR3 length is 11 residues. Germline V gene data show CDR1 as MNHNS and CDR2 as SASEGT. CDR3 bases: TGTGCCAGCAGCAGGGGGGGGGAGCTGTTTTTT. It codes for CASSRGGELFF.

The sample holds many counts of this clonotype. V and J are TRBV4-1 and TRBJ2-5; 8 positions agree with TRBD2. The germline CDR1 and CDR2 sequences are MGHRA and YSYEKL. The CDR3 runs 15 residues. Trimming cost V 1 base and J 3 bases; bases outside gene matches: 4. CDR3 DNA: TGCGCCAGCAGCCAAGTGGTTAGCGGGAAAGAGACCCAGTACTTC. Protein product: CASSQVVSGKETQYF.

This clonotype was seen a few times. The chain employs TRBV5-1 and TRBJ2-3; possibly TRBD1 or TRBD2 for D (6 bases each). The V gene lost 7 bases and the J gene lost 1 base, with 10 bases spanning the gap. The CDR3 runs 13 residues. The germline V gene encodes CDR1 SGHRS and CDR2 YFSETQ. This CDR3 is CASSGEGTDTQYF. CDR3 DNA sequence: TGCGCCAGCTCAGGGGAGGGCACAGATACGCAGTATTTT. The whole variable domain, filled in from reference TRBV5-1 and TRBJ2-3, reads KAGVTQTPRYLIKTRGQQVTLSCSPISGHRSVSWYQQTPGQGLQFLFEYFSETQRNKGNFPGRFSGRQFSNSRSEMNVSTLELGDSALYLCASSGEGTDTQYFGPGTRLTVL.

This rearrangement joins TRBV20-1 to TRBJ2-2; perhaps TRBD2 as D (7 bases). Trimming stripped 5 bases from V and 3 bases from J, with 16 bases between. CDR1 is DFQATT and CDR2 is SNEGSKA in the germline V gene (reference sequence). This CDR3 has 15 residues. The chain's CDR3 is CSAEGGGLDTGELFF. The CDR3 bases are TGCAGTGCTGAGGGGGGGGGCCTGGACACCGGGGAGCTGTTTTTT.

This clonotype occurred a few times. V is TRBV7-2 and J is TRBJ2-1; D gene ambiguous. CDR1 SGHTA and CDR2 FQGNSA come from the germline V gene. V gave up 3 bases and J gave up 9 bases, with 15 bases separating them. The CDR3 is made up of 14 amino acids. The CDR3 sequence is CASSFTGQPGEQFF. CDR3 coding DNA: TGTGCCAGCAGCTTCACGGGCCAACCGGGTGAGCAGTTCTTC.

The chain carries TRBV27 and TRBJ1-2; D is perhaps TRBD1 (5 bases). Germline loops: CDR1 MNHEY, CDR2 SMNVEV (reference sequence). Trimming took 5 bases from V and 8 from J, leaving 9 bases between them. The CDR3 is 11 residues long. The CDR3 region has the DNA TGTGCCAGCAGTGGGGGACTGGGCTACACCTTC. It encodes CASSGGLGYTF.